This T cell receptor (beta chain) was identified in a study of blood T cells in healthy people across ages. Germline lookup yields CDR1 SGHAT and CDR2 FQNNGV. Trimming cost V 2 bases and J 0 bases, with 14 bases left between them. The CDR3 extends over 18 amino acids. This clonotype was recorded at least ten times. With a J-beta primer mix and a sample-barcoded 5' primer, a second PCR ran about 7 to 12 cycles. MiXCR, applied by TCRdb to the 5' RACE reads, yields one record per CDR3 protein. The table has over 550,000 distinct CDR3 sequences, roughly 31% seen once; the top ten hold 15% to 19%. The V gene is TRBV11-2, the J gene TRBJ2-6; the D call may be TRBD1 or TRBD2 (5 bases each). The sequencing sample was made of blood. This clonotype was obtained from a woman over 75 in good health. CDR3: CASSLTGTDHSGANVLTF. The CDR3 DNA follows: TGTGCCAGCAGCTTAACCGGGACGGATCACTCTGGGGCCAACGTCCTGACTTTC.